Here is one T cell receptor beta chain with its context. Its antigen is unidentified. The record originates from a study of cytomegalovirus exposure and HLA in healthy donors. Overall study results and limits: As immune exposure information, only CMV serostatus was available. Later work found that TCR association rates differed between HLA loci; DRB1 had the most and HLA-C the fewest. In a later analysis, TCR beta V- and J-gene trimming showed a link to a missense DCLRE1C variant. Among donors in an Asian-associated ancestry cluster, a later analysis reportedly found fewer N-insertions than the roughly 700-donor mean.

PCR employed 60 Vbeta and 13 Jbeta primers. Only in-frame clones appear in the TCRdb table, and some are missing; sequencing was by immunoSEQ multiplex PCR. Of some 130,000 clones in the sample, 79% were seen once. V was clipped by 0 bases and J by 6 bases, with 14 bases between them. This CDR3 has 16 residues. Germline V gene data show CDR1 as MNHEY and CDR2 as SVGAGI. The sample was PBMCs. The chain couples TRBV6-5 to TRBJ1-4; TRBD1 is a possible D gene (5 bases). The sequence came from a man aged 35-49 years in good health and CMV-seropositive. The CDR3 coding sequence is TGTGCCAGCAGTTACTCGGCTCAGGGATTAGATGAAAAACTGTTTTTT. Translating gives CASSYSAQGLDEKLFF.